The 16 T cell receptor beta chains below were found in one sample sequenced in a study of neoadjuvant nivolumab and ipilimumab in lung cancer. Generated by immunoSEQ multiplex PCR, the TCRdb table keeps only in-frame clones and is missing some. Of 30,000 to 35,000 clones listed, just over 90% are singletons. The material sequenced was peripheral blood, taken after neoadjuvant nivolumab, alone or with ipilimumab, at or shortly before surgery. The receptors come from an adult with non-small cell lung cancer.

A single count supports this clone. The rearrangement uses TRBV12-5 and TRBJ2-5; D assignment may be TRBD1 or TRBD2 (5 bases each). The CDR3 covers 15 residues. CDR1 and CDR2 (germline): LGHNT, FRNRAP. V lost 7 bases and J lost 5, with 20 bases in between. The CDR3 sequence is CASAAPGPLEETQYF. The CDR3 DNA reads TGTGCTAGTGCCGCCCCGGGACCCCTTGAGGAGACCCAGTACTTC. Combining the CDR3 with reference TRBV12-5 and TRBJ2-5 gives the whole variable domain DARVTQTPRHKVTEMGQEVTMRCQPILGHNTVFWYRQTMMQGLELLAYFRNRAPLDDSGMPKDRFSAEMPDATLATLKIQPSEPRDSAVYFCASAAPGPLEETQYFGPGTRLLVL.

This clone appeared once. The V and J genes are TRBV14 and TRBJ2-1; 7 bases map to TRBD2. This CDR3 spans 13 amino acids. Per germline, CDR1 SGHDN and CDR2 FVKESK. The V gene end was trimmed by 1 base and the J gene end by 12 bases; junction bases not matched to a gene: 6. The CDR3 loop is CASSQVLAGVQFF. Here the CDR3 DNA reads TGTGCCAGCAGCCAAGTGTTGGCGGGGGTGCAGTTCTTC.

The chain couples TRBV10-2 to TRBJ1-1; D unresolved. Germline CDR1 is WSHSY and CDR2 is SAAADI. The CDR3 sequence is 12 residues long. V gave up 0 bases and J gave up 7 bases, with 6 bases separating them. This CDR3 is CASSESFGEAFF. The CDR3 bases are TGCGCCAGCAGTGAGTCGTTCGGTGAAGCTTTCTTT.

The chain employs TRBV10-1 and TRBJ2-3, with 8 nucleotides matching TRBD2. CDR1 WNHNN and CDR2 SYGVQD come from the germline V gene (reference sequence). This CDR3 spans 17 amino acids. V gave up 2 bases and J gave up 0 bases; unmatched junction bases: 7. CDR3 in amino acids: CASSEGGRGDSTDTQYF. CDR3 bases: TGCGCCAGCAGTGAGGGCGGGCGGGGGGATAGCACAGATACGCAGTATTTT.

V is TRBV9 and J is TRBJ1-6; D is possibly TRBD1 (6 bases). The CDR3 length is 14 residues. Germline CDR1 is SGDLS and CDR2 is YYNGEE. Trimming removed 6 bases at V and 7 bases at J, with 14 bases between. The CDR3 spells CASTPDRMNSPLHF. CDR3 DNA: TGTGCCAGCACCCCAGACAGGATGAATTCACCCCTCCACTTT. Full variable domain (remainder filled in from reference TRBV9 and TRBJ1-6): DSGVTQTPKHLITATGQRVTLRCSPRSGDLSVYWYQQSLDQGLQFLIQYYNGEERAKGNILERFSAQQFPDLHSELNLSSLELGDSALYFCASTPDRMNSPLHFGNGTRLTVT.

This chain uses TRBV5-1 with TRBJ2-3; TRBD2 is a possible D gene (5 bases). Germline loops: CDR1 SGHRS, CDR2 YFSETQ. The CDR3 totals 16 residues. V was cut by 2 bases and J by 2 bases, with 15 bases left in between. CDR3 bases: TGCGCCAGCAGCTTAAGCCTAGCCGGATACACAGATACGCAGTATTTT. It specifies CASSLSLAGYTDTQYF.

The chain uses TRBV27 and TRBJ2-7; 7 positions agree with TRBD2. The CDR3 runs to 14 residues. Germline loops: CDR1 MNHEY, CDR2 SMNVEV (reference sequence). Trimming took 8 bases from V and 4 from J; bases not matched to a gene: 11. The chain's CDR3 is CASGRGTTLYEQYF. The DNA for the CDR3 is TGTGCCAGCGGCCGAGGGACTACGCTTTACGAGCAGTACTTC.

CDR3 loop: CASSLYGTANTEAFF. The CDR3 region has the DNA TGTGCCAGCAGCCTCTATGGGACGGCGAACACTGAAGCTTTCTTT. The chain has TRBV14 and TRBJ1-1; TRBD1 might be the D (5 bases). The CDR3 spans 15 residues. The V end was cut by 4 bases, the J end by 1 base, with 13 bases between. CDR1 is SGHDN and CDR2 is FVKESK in the germline V gene.

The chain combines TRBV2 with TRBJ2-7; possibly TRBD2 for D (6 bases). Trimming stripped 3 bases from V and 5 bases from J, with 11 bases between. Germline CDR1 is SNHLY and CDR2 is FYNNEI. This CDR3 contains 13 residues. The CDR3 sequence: CASSDGGSDEQYF. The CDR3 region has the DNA TGTGCCAGCAGTGATGGGGGGAGCGACGAGCAGTACTTC.

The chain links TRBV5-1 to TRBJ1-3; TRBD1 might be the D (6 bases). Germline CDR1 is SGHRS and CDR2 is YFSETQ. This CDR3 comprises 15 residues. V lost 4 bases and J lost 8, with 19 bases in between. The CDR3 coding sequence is TGCGCCAGCAGCCCTCCGGGGGACAAGGGAGACACCATATATTTT. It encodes CASSPPGDKGDTIYF. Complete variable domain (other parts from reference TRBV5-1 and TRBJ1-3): KAGVTQTPRYLIKTRGQQVTLSCSPISGHRSVSWYQQTPGQGLQFLFEYFSETQRNKGNFPGRFSGRQFSNSRSEMNVSTLELGDSALYLCASSPPGDKGDTIYFGEGSWLTVV.

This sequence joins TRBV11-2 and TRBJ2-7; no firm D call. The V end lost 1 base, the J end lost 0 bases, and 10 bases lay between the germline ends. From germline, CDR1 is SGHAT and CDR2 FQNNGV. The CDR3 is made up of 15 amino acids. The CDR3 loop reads CASSLGVGRSYEQYF. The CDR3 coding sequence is TGTGCCAGCAGCTTAGGGGTAGGCCGCTCCTACGAGCAGTACTTC.

DNA for the CDR3: TGTGCCAGCAGTGACGGACAGGGAGGGGAGCAGTTCTTC. It specifies CASSDGQGGEQFF. This rearrangement joins TRBV2 to TRBJ2-1; maybe TRBD1 (8 bases). V shed 3 bases and J shed 10 bases, with 13 bases lying between them. From germline, CDR1 is SNHLY and CDR2 FYNNEI. The CDR3 is made up of 13 amino acids. Supplemented by reference TRBV2 and TRBJ2-1, the full variable domain reads EPEVTQTPSHQVTQMGQEVILRCVPISNHLYFYWYRQILGQKVEFLVSFYNNEISEKSEIFDDQFSVERPDGSNFTLKIRSTKLEDSAMYFCASSDGQGGEQFFGPGTRLTVL.

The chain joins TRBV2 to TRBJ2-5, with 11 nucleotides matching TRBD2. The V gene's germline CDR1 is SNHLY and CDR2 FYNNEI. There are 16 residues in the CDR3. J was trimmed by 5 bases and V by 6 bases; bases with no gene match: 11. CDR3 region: CASRLSGGAVSETQYF. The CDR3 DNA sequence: TGTGCCAGCAGGCTTAGCGGGGGGGCCGTATCCGAGACCCAGTACTTC.

For the CDR3, the DNA is TGTGCCAGCAGCCTAACTATGAACACTGAAGCTTTCTTT. It codes for CASSLTMNTEAFF. The chain links TRBV5-8 to TRBJ1-1; D not resolved. CDR1 and CDR2 (germline): SGHTS, YDEGEE. V was shortened by 4 bases and J by 0 bases, with 7 bases between the two germline ends. CDR3 length: 13 residues.

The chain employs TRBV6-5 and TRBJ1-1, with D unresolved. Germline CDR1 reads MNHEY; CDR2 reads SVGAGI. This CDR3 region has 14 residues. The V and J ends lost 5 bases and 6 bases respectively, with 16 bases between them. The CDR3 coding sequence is TGTGCCAGCAGTCCCCGGACTACAACCGCTGAAGCTTTCTTT. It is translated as CASSPRTTTAEAFF.

CDR3 in DNA: TGTGCCAGCAGTGGGACTACAGGGGTTGGTTCACCCCTCCACTTT. This encodes CASSGTTGVGSPLHF. The chain has TRBV2 and TRBJ1-6, with 7 bases that match TRBD1. J was trimmed by 9 bases and V by 4 bases; bases with no gene match: 9. The CDR3 is made up of 15 amino acids. Germline values: CDR1 SNHLY, CDR2 FYNNEI.